This section outlines one TCR beta chain sequence together with its context. Antigen specificity is unknown. Clones were sequenced by immunoSEQ multiplex PCR, and TCRdb holds only the in-frame ones, with some missing. The sample holds some 200,000 clones, roughly 91% seen once. The CDR3 is made up of 14 amino acids. V dropped 2 bases and J dropped 7; count of bases not matched to a gene: 9. The germline V gene encodes CDR1 SGDLS and CDR2 YYNGEE. This record comes from a study of T cell responses to AZD1222 COVID-19 vaccine. Findings and limits, study-wide: Most donors were white British and more were female, and clonal diversity was possibly underestimated. Among those given AZD1222, only five or six were seropositive at baseline.

V and J are TRBV9 and TRBJ2-7; 7 bases are a match to TRBD1. The TCR was taken from an adult in good health. The sample here was peripheral blood, taken on day 0 of AZD1222 vaccination. CDR3 nucleotide sequence: TGTGCCAGCAGCGTTGGACAGGCTGACAGGGAGCAGTACTTC. The encoded protein is CASSVGQADREQYF.